These 10 T cell receptor beta chains were sequenced from one sample in a study of T cells expressing NK-cell markers. TCRdb re-called the 5' RACE reads; one entry per CDR3 protein, DNA not given. The table lists more than 400,000 distinct CDR3 sequences, with approximately 7% in the top ten. The source material was blood T cells: a sorted CD56 or NKG2C T cell subset, CD4+ or CD8+ T cells, or bulk PBMC T cells (not recorded which). The receptors were gathered from a woman between 18 and 70 years old in good health.

The rearrangement links TRBV24-1 to TRBJ2-2; TCRdb selects TRBD1, and the lack of DNA leaves this call unchecked. Germline assignment: CDR1 KGHDR and CDR2 SFDVKD. This CDR3 region has 14 residues. The CDR3 is CATSPGTDTGELFF.

The chain links TRBV12-3 or TRBV12-4 to TRBJ2-7; TCRdb picks TRBD1, but there is no DNA to check that call. This CDR3 comprises 14 residues. The chain's CDR3 is CASTPGPLPYEQYF.

This sequence joins TRBV28 and TRBJ2-7; no DNA is available, so the TRBD2 call from TCRdb remains unchecked. From germline, CDR1 is MDHEN and CDR2 SYDVKM. This CDR3 has 15 residues. The CDR3 here is CASSLGTSGVYEQYF.

The chain uses TRBV7-8 and TRBJ2-6. The CDR3 has 15 amino acids. The germline gives CDR1 SGHVS, CDR2 FQNEAQ. The CDR3: CASSFDRSGANVLTF.

The chain couples TRBV5-1 to TRBJ1-2; absent DNA, TCRdb's TRBD1 call cannot be checked. Per the germline V gene, CDR1 is SGHRS and CDR2 is YFSETQ. CDR3 length equals 14 residues. The CDR3 reads CASSLDQGNYGYTF.

V is TRBV3-1 and J is TRBJ2-1. The CDR3 length is 12 residues. Germline V gene lookup returns CDR1 LGHDT and CDR2 YNNKEL (reference sequence). The CDR3: CASSRDNNEQFF.

The chain couples TRBV20-1 to TRBJ2-7; the TCRdb call, TRBD2, lacks DNA for checking. This CDR3 is 14 amino acids long. Germline lookup yields CDR1 DFQATT and CDR2 SNEGSKA (reference sequence). The CDR3 protein is CSAGRTSGIYEQYF.

This chain joins TRBV28 and TRBJ2-5. Germline V gene sequence: CDR1 MDHEN, CDR2 SYDVKM. The CDR3 covers 13 residues. The CDR3 reads CASKSQNQETQYF.

The chain recombines TRBV19 with TRBJ1-5. This CDR3 comprises 14 residues. Germline CDR1 is LNHDA and CDR2 is SQIVND (reference sequence). This CDR3 is CASSIDRSNQPQHF.

V usage is TRBV2 and J usage is TRBJ2-1; the D call of TRBD1 rests on TCRdb alone, since no DNA is present to check it. This CDR3 region has 14 residues. Germline V gene data show CDR1 as SNHLY and CDR2 as FYNNEI. The CDR3 is CASTAGAAYNEQFF.